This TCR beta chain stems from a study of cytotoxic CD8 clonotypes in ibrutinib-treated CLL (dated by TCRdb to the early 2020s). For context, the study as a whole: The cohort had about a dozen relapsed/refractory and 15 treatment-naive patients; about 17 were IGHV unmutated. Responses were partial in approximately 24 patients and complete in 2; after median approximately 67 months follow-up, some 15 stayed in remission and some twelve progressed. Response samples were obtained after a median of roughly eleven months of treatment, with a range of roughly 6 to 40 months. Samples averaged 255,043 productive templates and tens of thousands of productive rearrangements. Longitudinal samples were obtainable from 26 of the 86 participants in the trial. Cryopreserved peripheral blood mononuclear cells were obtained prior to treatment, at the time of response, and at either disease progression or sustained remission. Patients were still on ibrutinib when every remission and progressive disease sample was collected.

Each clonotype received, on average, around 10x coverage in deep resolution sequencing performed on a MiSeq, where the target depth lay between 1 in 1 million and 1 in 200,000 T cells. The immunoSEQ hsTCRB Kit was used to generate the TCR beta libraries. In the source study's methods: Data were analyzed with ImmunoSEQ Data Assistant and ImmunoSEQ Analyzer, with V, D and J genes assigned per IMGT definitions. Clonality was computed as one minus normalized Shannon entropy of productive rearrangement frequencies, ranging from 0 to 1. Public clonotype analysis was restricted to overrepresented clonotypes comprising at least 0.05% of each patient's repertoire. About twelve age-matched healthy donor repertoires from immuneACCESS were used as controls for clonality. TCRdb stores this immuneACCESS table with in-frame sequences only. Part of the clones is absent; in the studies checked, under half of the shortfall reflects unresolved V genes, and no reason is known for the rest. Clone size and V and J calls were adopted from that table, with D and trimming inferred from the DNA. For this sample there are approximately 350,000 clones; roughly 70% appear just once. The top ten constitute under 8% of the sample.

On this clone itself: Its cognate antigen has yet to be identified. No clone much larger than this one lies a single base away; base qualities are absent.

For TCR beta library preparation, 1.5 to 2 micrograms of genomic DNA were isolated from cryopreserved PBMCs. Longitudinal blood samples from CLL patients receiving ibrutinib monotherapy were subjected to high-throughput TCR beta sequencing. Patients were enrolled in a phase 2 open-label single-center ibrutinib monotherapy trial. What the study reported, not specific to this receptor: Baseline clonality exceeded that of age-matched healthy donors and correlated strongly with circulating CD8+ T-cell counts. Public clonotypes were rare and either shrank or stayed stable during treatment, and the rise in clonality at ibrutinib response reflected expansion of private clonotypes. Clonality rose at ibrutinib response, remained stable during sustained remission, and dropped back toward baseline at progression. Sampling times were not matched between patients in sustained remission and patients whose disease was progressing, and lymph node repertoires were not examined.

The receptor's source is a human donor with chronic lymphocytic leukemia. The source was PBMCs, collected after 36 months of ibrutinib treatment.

The DNA sequence is as follows: TGTGCCAGCAGTGAAAGCTGGGGACAGGTACCATACAATGAGCAGTTCTTC. Translated, this is CASSESWGQVPYNEQFF. The receptor chain draws on TRBV25-1 and TRBJ2-1, and 8 junctional nucleotides match TRBD1. The CDR3, from cysteine to phenylalanine, totals 17 residues. The read is trimmed to its CDR3 DNA, 51 bases read in frame from base 1. As encoded in the germline V gene, CDR1 is MGHDK while CDR2 is SYGVNS. Here V drops 2 bases and J drops 4 bases, and the junction holds 10 bases not matched to any gene.